The sequence of this T cell receptor (beta chain) was determined in a study of blood T cell repertoires in COVID-19. The overall study: COVID-19 samples collected from the United States, Italy and Spain covered acute and convalescent phases. PBMCs, B-cell-depleted T cells, or T cells were the source of the cDNA or gDNA that made up the material.

As originally analysed: Reference gene primer amplification in the assay estimated nucleated cell counts. Some clones are missing from TCRdb's copy, which holds only in-frame ones; the method was immunoSEQ multiplex PCR. That table gives V, J and clone size, and the DNA gave D and trimming. The sample carries 50,000 to 70,000 clones, 90% recorded once. The germline CDR1 and CDR2 sequences are LNHDA and SQIVND (reference sequence). This CDR3 is 16 amino acids long. Trimming took 6 bases from V and 7 from J, leaving 19 bases between them. This receptor was identified in an elderly woman with active COVID-19. The genes are TRBV19 and TRBJ1-6, with D possibly matching TRBD1 (6 bases). Sequenced input: peripheral blood. The CDR3 region has the DNA TGTGCCAGTAGGCCACAGGGAAGGTCCTGGAATTCACCCCTCCACTTT. Its translation is CASRPQGRSWNSPLHF.